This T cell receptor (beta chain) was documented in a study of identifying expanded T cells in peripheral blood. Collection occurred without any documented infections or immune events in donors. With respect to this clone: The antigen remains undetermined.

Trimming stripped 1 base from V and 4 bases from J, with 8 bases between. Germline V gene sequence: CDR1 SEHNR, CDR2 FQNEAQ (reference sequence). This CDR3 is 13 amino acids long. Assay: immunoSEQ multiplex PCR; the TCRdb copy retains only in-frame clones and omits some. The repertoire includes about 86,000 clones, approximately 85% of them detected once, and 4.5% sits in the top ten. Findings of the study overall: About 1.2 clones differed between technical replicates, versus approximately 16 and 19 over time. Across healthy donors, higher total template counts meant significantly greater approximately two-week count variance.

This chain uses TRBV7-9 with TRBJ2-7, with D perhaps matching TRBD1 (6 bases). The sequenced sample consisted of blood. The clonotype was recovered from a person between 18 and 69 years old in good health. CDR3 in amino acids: CASSLGTEYEQYF. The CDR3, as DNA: TGTGCCAGCAGCTTAGGGACAGAGTACGAGCAGTACTTC.